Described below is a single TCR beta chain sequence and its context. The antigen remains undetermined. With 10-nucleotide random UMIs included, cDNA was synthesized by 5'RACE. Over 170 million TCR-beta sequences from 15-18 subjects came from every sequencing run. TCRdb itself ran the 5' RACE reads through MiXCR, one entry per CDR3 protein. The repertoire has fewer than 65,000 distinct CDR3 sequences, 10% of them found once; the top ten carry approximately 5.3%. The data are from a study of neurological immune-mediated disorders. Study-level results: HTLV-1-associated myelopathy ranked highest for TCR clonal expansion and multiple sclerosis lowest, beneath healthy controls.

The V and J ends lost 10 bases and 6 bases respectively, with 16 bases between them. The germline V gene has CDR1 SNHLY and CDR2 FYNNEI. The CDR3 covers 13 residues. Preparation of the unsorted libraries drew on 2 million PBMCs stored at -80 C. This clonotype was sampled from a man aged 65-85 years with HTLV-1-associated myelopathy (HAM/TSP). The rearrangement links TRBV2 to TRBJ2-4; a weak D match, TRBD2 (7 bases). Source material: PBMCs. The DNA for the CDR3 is TGTGCCACCCAGAGGGGGGGAACAAACATTCAGTACTTC. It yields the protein CATQRGGTNIQYF.